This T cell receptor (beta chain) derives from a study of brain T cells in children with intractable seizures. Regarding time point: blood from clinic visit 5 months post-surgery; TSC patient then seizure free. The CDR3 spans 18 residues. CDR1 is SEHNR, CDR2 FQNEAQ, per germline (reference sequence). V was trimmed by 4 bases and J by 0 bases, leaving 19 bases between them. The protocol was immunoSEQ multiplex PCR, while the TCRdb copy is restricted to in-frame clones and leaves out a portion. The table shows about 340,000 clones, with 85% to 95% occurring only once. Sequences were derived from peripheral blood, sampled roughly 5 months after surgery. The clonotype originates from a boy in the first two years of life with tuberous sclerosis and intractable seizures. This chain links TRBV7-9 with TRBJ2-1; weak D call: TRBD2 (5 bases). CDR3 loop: CASSSPSGSGSSYNEQFF. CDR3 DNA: TGTGCCAGCAGCTCCCCTTCGGGCTCGGGGAGCTCCTACAATGAGCAGTTCTTC. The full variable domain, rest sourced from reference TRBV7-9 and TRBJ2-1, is DTGVSQNPRHKITKRGQNVTFRCDPISEHNRLYWYRQTLGQGPEFLTYFQNEAQLEKSRLLSDRFSAERPKGSFSTLEIQRTEQGDSAMYLCASSSPSGSGSSYNEQFFGPGTRLTVL.